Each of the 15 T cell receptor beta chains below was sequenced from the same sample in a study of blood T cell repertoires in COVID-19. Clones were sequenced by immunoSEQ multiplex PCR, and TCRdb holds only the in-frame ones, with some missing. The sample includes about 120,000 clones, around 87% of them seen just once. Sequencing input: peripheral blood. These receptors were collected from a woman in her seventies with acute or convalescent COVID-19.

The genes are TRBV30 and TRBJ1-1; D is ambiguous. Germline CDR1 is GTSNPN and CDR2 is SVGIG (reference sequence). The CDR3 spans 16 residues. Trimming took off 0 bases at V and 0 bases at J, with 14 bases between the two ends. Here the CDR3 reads CAWSVLAAPMNTEAFF. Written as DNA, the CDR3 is TGTGCCTGGAGTGTACTAGCAGCCCCTATGAACACTGAAGCTTTCTTT.

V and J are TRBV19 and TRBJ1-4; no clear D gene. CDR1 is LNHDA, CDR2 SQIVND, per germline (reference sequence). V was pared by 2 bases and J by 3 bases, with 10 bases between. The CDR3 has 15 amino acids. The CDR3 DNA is TGTGCCAGTAGTATATCTCAGGCCTCTAATGAAAAACTGTTTTTT. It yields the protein CASSISQASNEKLFF.

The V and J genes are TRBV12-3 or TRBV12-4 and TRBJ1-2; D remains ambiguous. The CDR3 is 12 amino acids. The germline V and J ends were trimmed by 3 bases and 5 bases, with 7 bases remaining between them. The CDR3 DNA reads TGTGCCAGCAGTTTTTCACTGTATGGCTACACCTTC. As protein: CASSFSLYGYTF.

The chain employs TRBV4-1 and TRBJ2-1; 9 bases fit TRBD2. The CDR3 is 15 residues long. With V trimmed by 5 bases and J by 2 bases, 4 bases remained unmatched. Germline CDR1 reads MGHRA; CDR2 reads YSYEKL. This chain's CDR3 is CASSFQRGAYNEQFF. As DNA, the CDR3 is TGCGCCAGCAGCTTCCAGCGGGGGGCCTACAATGAGCAGTTCTTC.

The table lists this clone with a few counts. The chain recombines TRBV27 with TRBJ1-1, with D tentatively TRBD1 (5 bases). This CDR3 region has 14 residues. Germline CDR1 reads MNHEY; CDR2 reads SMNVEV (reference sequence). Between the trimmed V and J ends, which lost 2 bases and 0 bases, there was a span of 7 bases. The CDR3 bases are TGTGCCAGCAGTTTACAAGGGGTGAACACTGAAGCTTTCTTT. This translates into CASSLQGVNTEAFF.

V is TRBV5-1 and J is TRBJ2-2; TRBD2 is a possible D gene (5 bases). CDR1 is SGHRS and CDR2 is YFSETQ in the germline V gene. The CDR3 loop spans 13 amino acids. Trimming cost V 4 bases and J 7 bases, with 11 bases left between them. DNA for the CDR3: TGCGCCAGCAGCCCCTTAGGAGGCGGGGAGCTGTTTTTT. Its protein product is CASSPLGGGELFF.

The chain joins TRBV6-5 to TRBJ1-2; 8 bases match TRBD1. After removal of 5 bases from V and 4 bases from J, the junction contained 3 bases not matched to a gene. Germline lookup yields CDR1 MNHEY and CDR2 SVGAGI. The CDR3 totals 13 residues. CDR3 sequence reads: CASSQDRVYGYTF. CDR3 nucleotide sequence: TGTGCCAGCAGTCAGGACAGGGTCTATGGCTACACCTTC.

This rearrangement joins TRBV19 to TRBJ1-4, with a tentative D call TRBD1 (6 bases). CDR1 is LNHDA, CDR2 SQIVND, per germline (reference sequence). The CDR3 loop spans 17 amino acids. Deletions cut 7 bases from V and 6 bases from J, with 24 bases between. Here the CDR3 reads CASTPSGRGAGHEKLFF. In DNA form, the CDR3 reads TGTGCCAGTACCCCCTCTGGTCGGGGGGCTGGTCATGAAAAACTGTTTTTT.

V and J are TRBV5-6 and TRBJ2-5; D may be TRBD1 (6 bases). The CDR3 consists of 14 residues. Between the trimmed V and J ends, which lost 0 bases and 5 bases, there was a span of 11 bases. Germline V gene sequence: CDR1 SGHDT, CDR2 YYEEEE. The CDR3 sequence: CASSLVAGDETQYF. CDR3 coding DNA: TGTGCCAGCAGCTTGGTCGCAGGGGATGAGACCCAGTACTTC.

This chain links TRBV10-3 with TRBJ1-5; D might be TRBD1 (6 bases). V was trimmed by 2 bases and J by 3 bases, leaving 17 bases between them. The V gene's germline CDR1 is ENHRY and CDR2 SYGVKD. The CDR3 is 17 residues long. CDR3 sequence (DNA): TGTGCCATCAGTGAGAACCCCCGGGACATGTACAATCAGCCCCAGCATTTT. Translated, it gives CAISENPRDMYNQPQHF.

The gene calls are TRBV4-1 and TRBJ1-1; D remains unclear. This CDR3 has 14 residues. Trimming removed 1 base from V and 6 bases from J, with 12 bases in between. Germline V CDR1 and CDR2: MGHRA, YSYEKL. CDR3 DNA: TGCGCCAGCAGCCAAGCCTACAGTGGCGCTGAAGCTTTCTTT. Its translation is CASSQAYSGAEAFF.

The CDR3: CASSWSLTGGGELFF. The DNA for the CDR3 is TGCGCCAGCAGCTGGTCCTTGACAGGGGGCGGGGAGCTGTTTTTT. The J gene is TRBJ2-2, the V gene TRBV5-1, with 9 positions matching TRBD1. Losses at the gene ends were 3 bases for V and 7 bases for J; bases not matched to a gene: 7. The CDR3 spans 15 residues. The V gene's germline CDR1 is SGHRS and CDR2 YFSETQ.

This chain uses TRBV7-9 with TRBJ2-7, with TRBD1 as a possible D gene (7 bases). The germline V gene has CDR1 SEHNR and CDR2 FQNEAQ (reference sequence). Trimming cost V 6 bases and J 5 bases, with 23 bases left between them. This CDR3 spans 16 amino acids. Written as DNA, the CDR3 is TGTGCCAGCAGTCAGAGGGGAAACAGGGGAGGCCACGAGCAGTACTTC. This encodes CASSQRGNRGGHEQYF.

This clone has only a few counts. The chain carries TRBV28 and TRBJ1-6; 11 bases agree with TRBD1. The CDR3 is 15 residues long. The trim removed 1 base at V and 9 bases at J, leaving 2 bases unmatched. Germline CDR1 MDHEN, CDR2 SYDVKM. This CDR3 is CASSLFGQGASPLHF. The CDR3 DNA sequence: TGTGCCAGCAGTTTATTTGGACAGGGGGCTTCACCCCTCCACTTT. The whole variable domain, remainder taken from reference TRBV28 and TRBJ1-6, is DVKVTQSSRYLVKRTGEKVFLECVQDMDHENMFWYRQDPGLGLRLIYFSYDVKMKEKGDIPEGYSVSREKKERFSLILESASTNQTSMYLCASSLFGQGASPLHFGNGTRLTVT.

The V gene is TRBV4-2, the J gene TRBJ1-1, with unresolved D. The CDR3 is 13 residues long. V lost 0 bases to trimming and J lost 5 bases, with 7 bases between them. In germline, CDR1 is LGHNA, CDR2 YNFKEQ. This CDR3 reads CASSQDIRTEAFF. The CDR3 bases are TGTGCCAGCAGCCAAGATATCAGGACTGAAGCTTTCTTT.